Listed below are T cell receptor beta chains from one sample, sequenced in a study of blood T cell repertoires in COVID-19. Here immunoSEQ multiplex PCR was the method, and the copy in TCRdb shows in-frame clones only, minus some. Seen here are more than 65,000 clones, approximately 79% observed once, and the top ten hold about 15%. Sequencing was performed on peripheral blood. The receptors originated from a man in his sixties with acute or convalescent COVID-19. Each CDR3 is given with its conserved first and last residue. The D gene is left open where the match is weak. Rows may omit the clone size; those that give it use once, few, many or a size class.

D: TRBD1; V: TRBV2; size: few; J: TRBJ1-4; CDR3: CASSGQGARGEKLFF; DNA: TGTGCCAGCAGTGGACAGGGGGCGAGAGGAGAAAAACTGTTTTTT
D: -; V: TRBV5-1; size: -; J: TRBJ1-1; CDR3: CASSLQGVLGESTEAFF; DNA: TGCGCCAGCAGCCTGCAAGGGGTTTTGGGCGAGAGCACTGAAGCTTTCTTT
D: -; V: TRBV5-1; size: -; J: TRBJ1-5; CDR3: CASSYGENQPQHF; DNA: TGCGCCAGCAGCTACGGGGAGAATCAGCCCCAGCATTTT
D: -; V: TRBV6-2/TRBV6-3; size: -; J: TRBJ2-3; CDR3: CASSYGTYSTDTQYF; DNA: TGTGCCAGCAGTTACGGGACTTATTCCACAGATACGCAGTATTTT
D: TRBD2; V: TRBV5-1; size: -; J: TRBJ2-7; CDR3: CASSSGTSGVDEQYF; DNA: TGCGCCAGCAGCTCCGGGACTAGCGGGGTAGACGAGCAGTACTTC
D: -; V: TRBV6-5; size: once; J: TRBJ1-5; CDR3: CASSPGTLSNQPQHF; DNA: TGTGCCAGCAGTCCCGGGACACTCAGCAATCAGCCCCAGCATTTT
D: TRBD2; V: TRBV4-3; size: -; J: TRBJ2-3; CDR3: CASSQASGGYTDTQYF; DNA: TGCGCCAGCAGCCAAGCCAGCGGGGGATACACAGATACGCAGTATTTT
D: -; V: TRBV6-5; size: -; J: TRBJ1-2; CDR3: CASRLGQFHGYTF; DNA: TGTGCCAGCAGGCTTGGACAGTTCCATGGCTACACCTTC
D: TRBD1; V: TRBV6-2/TRBV6-3; size: few; J: TRBJ1-2; CDR3: CASSYLIQTGAYYGYTF; DNA: TGTGCCAGCAGTTACTTAATCCAGACAGGGGCATACTATGGCTACACCTTC
D: -; V: TRBV20-1; size: -; J: TRBJ1-6; CDR3: CSASPGLNNSPLHF; DNA: TGCAGTGCTAGTCCGGGACTGAATAATTCACCCCTCCACTTT
D: -; V: TRBV7-9; size: -; J: TRBJ1-4; CDR3: CASSVPATNEKLFF; DNA: TGTGCCAGCAGTGTTCCTGCAACTAATGAAAAACTGTTTTTT
D: -; V: TRBV4-3; size: -; J: TRBJ1-3; CDR3: CASSQGTGPGNTIYF; DNA: TGCGCCAGCAGCCAAGGAACAGGGCCTGGAAACACCATATATTTT
D: -; V: TRBV3-1/TRBV3-2; size: -; J: TRBJ1-1; CDR3: CASSLEPPGLSTEAFF; DNA: TGTGCCAGCAGCCTTGAACCCCCGGGTCTCAGCACTGAAGCTTTCTTT
D: -; V: TRBV5-1; size: -; J: TRBJ2-3; CDR3: CASSLEPATDTQYF; DNA: TGCGCCAGCAGCTTGGAGCCAGCGACAGATACGCAGTATTTT
D: TRBD2; V: TRBV6-1; size: -; J: TRBJ2-5; CDR3: CASSALGLAFASETQYF; DNA: TGTGCCAGCAGTGCCCTGGGACTAGCGTTTGCCTCTGAGACCCAGTACTTC
D: -; V: TRBV5-1; size: -; J: TRBJ2-1; CDR3: CASSLPTENEQFF; DNA: TGCGCCAGCAGCTTGCCCACAGAAAATGAGCAGTTCTTC
D: -; V: TRBV2; size: -; J: TRBJ1-2; CDR3: CASRQGPVGDYGYTF; DNA: TGTGCCAGCAGACAAGGACCCGTAGGGGACTATGGCTACACCTTC
D: -; V: TRBV27; size: -; J: TRBJ1-1; CDR3: CASSSYQGKAFF; DNA: TGTGCCAGCAGTTCCTACCAGGGTAAAGCTTTCTTT
D: -; V: TRBV27; size: -; J: TRBJ1-5; CDR3: CASSTPPRKYSNQPQHF; DNA: TGTGCCAGCAGCACTCCCCCCAGGAAGTATAGCAATCAGCCCCAGCATTTT
D: TRBD1; V: TRBV15; size: -; J: TRBJ1-5; CDR3: CATSRDRDRGFMSNQPQHF; DNA: TGTGCCACCAGCAGAGACCGGGACAGGGGTTTTATGAGCAATCAGCCCCAGCATTTT
D: -; V: TRBV4-2; size: -; J: TRBJ1-5; CDR3: CASSQARRGNQPQHF; DNA: TGTGCCAGCAGCCAAGCGCGGAGGGGCAATCAGCCCCAGCATTTT